This T cell receptor beta chain was documented in a study of CXCR3-negative and CXCR3-positive naive CD8 T cells. Study-wide results and caveats: Both naive subsets carried similar amounts of surface CD5, so TCR strength was inferred from TRB CDR3 properties. Naive cells used TRBV-TRBJ genes in much the same way whether CXCR3-negative or CXCR3-positive; memory cells did not. After cryopreservation, expression of CXCR3 was partially reduced, and most assays were run with fresh PBMCs. Comparably high diversity marked both naive subsets, whereas memory CD8+ cells had much lower diversity.

The CDR3 length is 13 residues. Germline V gene data show CDR1 as SQVTM and CDR2 as ANQGSEA. Notes on this clonotype: The antigen remains unidentified.

5' RACE that incorporated UMI labels was used to prepare the TRB cDNA libraries. From its re-call of the 5' RACE reads, TCRdb lists each CDR3 protein once, without DNA. The sample table sets out 30,000 to 40,000 distinct CDR3 sequences. The receptor's source is a human donor in good health. Some clones in this sample may be carry-over from other donors' samples. What was sequenced was memory CD8+ T cells from blood. This chain uses TRBV29-1 with TRBJ2-7. The chain's CDR3 is CSAIRSGTYEQYF.